This T cell receptor (beta chain) stems from a study of patients and donors after allogeneic stem cell transplantation. The CDR3 is made up of 12 amino acids. With 11 bases removed from V and 5 bases from J, the gap between germline ends came to 15 bases. CDR1 is SEHNR and CDR2 is FQNEAQ in the germline V gene (reference sequence). This clonotype came up a few times. In TCRdb, the RT-PCR reads were re-called with MiXCR into one record per CDR3 protein. The profile shows fewer than 500,000 distinct CDR3 sequences, 16% of them singletons. Specimen: blood, either unsorted or a sorted T cell fraction (not recorded which). The rearrangement links TRBV7-9 to TRBJ1-2; D gene uncertain. The sequence came from a human donor who was either an allogeneic HSCT recipient or a stem cell or donor lymphocyte infusion donor (not recorded which). It is not recorded whose cells these are; they may come from a transplant donor. CDR3 sequence (DNA): TGTGCCGGTTGGGAAACAGAGTATGGCTACACCTTC. Its protein product is CAGWETEYGYTF.